This T cell receptor beta chain was recovered during a study of brain T cells in children with intractable seizures. In its sample, this clone was seen once. Antigen unknown. Between the trimmed V and J ends, which lost 7 bases and 6 bases, there was a span of 16 bases. The CDR3 totals 13 residues. Germline assignment: CDR1 SNHLY and CDR2 FYNNEI. TCRdb's table, derived via immunoSEQ multiplex PCR, lists solely in-frame clones and lacks some. The sample gives hundreds of thousands of clones, about 94% of which show up once; around 5% is in the top ten. The time point denotes: blood from clinic visit 5 months post-surgery; TSC patient then seizure free. Study results and limitations: Pre-surgery blood may have been undersampled, hiding some clones.

This chain connects TRBV2 to TRBJ2-7; D is undetermined. This specimen consisted of peripheral blood, obtained less than 6 months after surgery. The sequence derives from a boy younger than two with tuberous sclerosis and intractable seizures. DNA for the CDR3: TGTGCCAGCAATCTTGGACCTCCCATCGAGCAGTACTTC. As protein: CASNLGPPIEQYF.